The 21 T cell receptor beta chains reported below all come from one sample, sequenced in a study of T-cell memory formation after mild COVID-19. TCRdb used MiXCR to reprocess the 5' RACE reads, holding one entry per CDR3 protein. The sample contains under 550,000 distinct CDR3 sequences, roughly 18% of which appear only once. The sample was PBMCs or a T cell subset sorted from them (not recorded which). The receptors were sampled from an adult woman who had mild COVID-19 (a few samples of this study predate the infection). Cell type and time point are not known.

This rearrangement joins TRBV6-5 to TRBJ1-1; no definite D call. The CDR3 consists of 12 residues. Germline V gene sequence: CDR1 MNHEY, CDR2 SVGAGI. V was pared by 5 bases and J by 7 bases, with 11 bases between. The CDR3 bases are TGTGCCAGCAGTACTTCTCGACTTGAAGCTTTCTTT. Residues: CASSTSRLEAFF.

The CDR3 coding sequence is TGTGCCAGCAGTGATGGGGGACACGCAGAAGAGACCCAGTACTTC. Amino acids: CASSDGGHAEETQYF. The chain couples TRBV11-2 to TRBJ2-5; a weak D match, TRBD1 (6 bases). The length of the CDR3 is 15 residues. Germline-derived CDR1 and CDR2 are SGHAT and FQNNGV. With 6 bases removed from V and 3 bases from J, the gap between germline ends came to 17 bases.

In its sample, this clonotype was seen a few times. The chain joins TRBV7-2 to TRBJ1-3; 8 bases are shared with TRBD1. From germline, CDR1 is SGHTA and CDR2 FQGNSA. This CDR3 is 18 amino acids long. J was trimmed by 1 base and V by 5 bases; bases with no gene match: 13. In nucleotides, the CDR3 is TGTGCCAGCAGCGATGGACAGGGAGTGTTGACGTCTGGAAACACCATATATTTT. This gives the protein CASSDGQGVLTSGNTIYF.

The chain uses TRBV12-3 or TRBV12-4 and TRBJ2-1, with 13 bases fitting TRBD2. The CDR3 totals 16 residues. V trimming: 5 bases; J trimming: 7 bases; junction bases outside the gene matches: 8. The CDR3 spells CASSARLAGGSNEQFF. In nucleotides, the CDR3 is TGTGCCAGCAGTGCCCGACTAGCGGGAGGATCAAATGAGCAGTTCTTC.

The V and J genes are TRBV25-1 and TRBJ1-4; D is unresolved. This CDR3 comprises 15 residues. Deletions cut 4 bases from V and 5 bases from J, with 14 bases between. Germline V gene data show CDR1 as MGHDK and CDR2 as SYGVNS. CDR3 loop: CASSAEAGTNEKLFF. CDR3 nucleotides: TGTGCCAGCAGTGCAGAGGCAGGAACGAATGAAAAACTGTTTTTT.

A few counts support this clonotype. The chain is built from TRBV12-3 or TRBV12-4 and TRBJ2-5; 8 bases fit TRBD2. The J segment lost 4 bases and the V segment lost 10 bases, leaving 8 bases of the junction unmatched. This CDR3 has 13 residues. CDR3 residues: CATTRGGPETQYF. For the CDR3, the DNA is TGTGCCACTACTCGGGGGGGTCCAGAGACCCAGTACTTC.

This sequence joins TRBV11-2 and TRBJ2-7; the match to TRBD2 covers 8 bases. V dropped 4 bases and J dropped 3; count of bases not matched to a gene: 8. This CDR3 spans 15 amino acids. Germline assignment: CDR1 SGHAT and CDR2 FQNNGV. The DNA of the CDR3 is TGTGCCAGCAGCTCCTTGAGCGGGAGCTACTACGAGCAGTACTTC. It encodes CASSSLSGSYYEQYF.

This clonotype was seen a few times. V is TRBV24-1 and J is TRBJ2-1, with D perhaps assigned TRBD1 or TRBD2 (5 bases each). Germline CDR1 is KGHDR and CDR2 is SFDVKD. The CDR3 loop spans 15 amino acids. V lost 0 bases and J lost 6, with 11 bases in between. CDR3 loop: CATSDLLGRGNEQFF. CDR3 nucleotide sequence: TGTGCCACCAGTGATTTGCTGGGACGGGGCAATGAGCAGTTCTTC.

The chain joins TRBV5-5 to TRBJ2-6; D may be TRBD1 (6 bases). The CDR3 has 16 amino acids. V dropped 1 base and J dropped 1 base, with 9 bases sitting between them. CDR1 and CDR2 from the germline V gene are SGHKS and YYEKEE (reference sequence). This chain's CDR3 is CASSLFQGSGANVLTF. DNA of the CDR3: TGTGCCAGCAGCTTGTTCCAGGGGTCTGGGGCCAACGTCCTGACTTTC. The entire variable domain, with the rest obtained from reference TRBV5-5 and TRBJ2-6, is as follows: DAGVTQSPTHLIKTRGQQVTLRCSPISGHKSVSWYQQVLGQGPQFIFQYYEKEERGRGNFPDRFSARQFPNYSSELNVNALLLGDSALYLCASSLFQGSGANVLTFGAGSRLTVL.

CDR3 DNA sequence: TGCAGTGCTGGGCCGCGGGGCGGGGGAGCCAAAAACATTCAGTACTTC. It codes for CSAGPRGGGAKNIQYF. This sequence joins TRBV20-1 and TRBJ2-4; 7 bases align to TRBD2. This CDR3 has 16 amino acids. Germline V gene lookup returns CDR1 DFQATT and CDR2 SNEGSKA (reference sequence). With V trimmed by 5 bases and J by 0 bases, 10 bases remained unmatched.

This rearrangement joins TRBV7-2 to TRBJ1-1; D call uncertain. The germline gives CDR1 SGHTA, CDR2 FQGNSA. This CDR3 spans 14 amino acids. V dropped 1 base and J dropped 7 bases, with 13 bases sitting between them. The CDR3 DNA reads TGTGCCAGCAGCTTAGTAGAATCGATCAGTGAAGCTTTCTTT. Translated: CASSLVESISEAFF.

The CDR3 sequence is CASQTGTTNTEAFF. The CDR3, as DNA: TGTGCCAGCCAAACCGGGACAACTAACACTGAAGCTTTCTTT. This chain links TRBV3-1 with TRBJ1-1; weak D call: TRBD1 (6 bases). The V gene's germline CDR1 is LGHDT and CDR2 YNNKEL (reference sequence). The CDR3 runs to 14 residues. Trimming took off 8 bases at V and 2 bases at J, with 15 bases between the two ends.

The genes are TRBV7-2 and TRBJ1-5, with unresolved D. This CDR3 has 15 residues. CDR1 is SGHTA and CDR2 is FQGNSA in the germline V gene. V was clipped by 1 base and J by 2 bases, with 9 bases between them. The CDR3 DNA reads TGTGCCAGCAGCTTAGTGGACGGGGGCAATCAGCCCCAGCATTTT. Its protein product is CASSLVDGGNQPQHF.

This clonotype was counted a single time. CDR3 residues: CASSFRLMNTEAFF. For the CDR3, the DNA is TGTGCCAGCAGCTTCCGCCTCATGAACACTGAAGCTTTCTTT. The chain joins TRBV5-4 to TRBJ1-1, with D hard to call. This CDR3 has 14 residues. The V end lost 2 bases, the J end lost 0 bases, and 8 bases lay between the germline ends. Germline values: CDR1 SGHNT, CDR2 YYREEE (reference sequence).

This clonotype was observed a few times. DNA of the CDR3: TGTGCCAGCAGCCCTACGACAGAAAACTATGGCTACACCTTC. It specifies CASSPTTENYGYTF. The genes are TRBV5-5 and TRBJ1-2; tentatively, D is TRBD1 (5 bases). Trimming pared 4 bases from V and 2 bases from J, leaving 12 bases between. Germline CDR1 SGHKS, CDR2 YYEKEE (reference sequence). There are 14 residues in the CDR3.

The chain recombines TRBV12-5 with TRBJ1-1; 10 bases map to TRBD1. This CDR3 is 16 amino acids long. V lost 5 bases to trimming and J lost 10 bases; unmatched junction nucleotides: 16. The germline CDR1 and CDR2 sequences are LGHNT and FRNRAP. The CDR3 DNA follows: TGTGCTAGTGGTCCGGGGACAGGGGAGGATTTATTTGTAGCTTTCTTT. Translating it yields CASGPGTGEDLFVAFF.

The sample holds many counts of this clonotype. The genes are TRBV7-8 and TRBJ2-7; no definite D call. Trimming shortened V by 2 bases and J by 3 bases, and 11 bases separated the two germline ends. The CDR3 has 14 residues. The germline V gene encodes CDR1 SGHVS and CDR2 FQNEAQ. The CDR3 nucleotides read TGTGCCAGCAGCTTAAGTGATAACCACTACGAGCAGTACTTC. Encoded protein: CASSLSDNHYEQYF.

The chain combines TRBV19 with TRBJ2-4; D may be TRBD1 (6 bases). Germline-derived CDR1 and CDR2 are LNHDA and SQIVND (reference sequence). V was clipped by 3 bases and J by 1 base, with 16 bases between them. This CDR3 is 17 amino acids long. CDR3 in amino acids: CASSISARGLAKNIQYF. The CDR3 nucleotides are TGTGCCAGTAGTATTTCGGCCAGGGGTTTGGCCAAAAACATTCAGTACTTC.

This rearrangement joins TRBV24-1 to TRBJ1-1; 7 bases map to TRBD1. This CDR3 is 17 amino acids long. Germline CDR1 and CDR2: KGHDR and SFDVKD. J was trimmed by 1 base and V by 0 bases; bases with no gene match: 7. The CDR3 DNA follows: TGTGCCACCAGTGATTTGCCCCGGACAGGACCGAACACTGAAGCTTTCTTT. This translates into CATSDLPRTGPNTEAFF.

The table lists this clonotype with many counts. V is TRBV7-2 and J is TRBJ2-4; D unresolved. This CDR3 has 14 residues. From germline, CDR1 is SGHTA and CDR2 FQGNSA. V shed 1 base and J shed 9 bases, with 13 bases lying between them. For the CDR3, the DNA is TGTGCCAGCAGCTTAGAAGGGCAGTGGTCCATTCAGTACTTC. Its protein product is CASSLEGQWSIQYF.

V usage is TRBV3-1 and J usage is TRBJ2-5, with TRBD2 matching over 9 bases. The CDR3 loop spans 17 amino acids. CDR1 is LGHDT and CDR2 is YNNKEL in the germline V gene (reference sequence). Trimming took 0 bases from V and 3 from J; bases not matched to a gene: 8. CDR3 region: CASSQEVSGGKKETQYF. The DNA for the CDR3 is TGTGCCAGCAGCCAAGAAGTTAGCGGGGGCAAGAAAGAGACCCAGTACTTC.